One and the same sample provided the 30 T cell receptor beta chains below, sequenced in a study of shared clonotypes between healthy human individuals. Libraries were prepared by immunoSEQ multiplex PCR; TCRdb keeps only in-frame clonotypes and omits some of them. The data contain more than 2,000,000 clones, 85% to 95% of them singletons. The specimen was naive CD4+ T cells sorted from blood. Subset of the sample: CD45RA+ positively selected. The source is a man aged 18-30 years in good health.

The rearrangement links TRBV9 to TRBJ2-2; D may correspond to TRBD1 or TRBD2 (5 bases each). CDR1 SGDLS and CDR2 YYNGEE come from the germline V gene. CDR3 length: 16 residues. Trimming left V 4 bases short and J 1 base short, with 14 bases between. The CDR3 spells CASSLWGSGNTGELFF. For the CDR3, the DNA is TGTGCCAGCAGCCTATGGGGGTCGGGGAACACCGGGGAGCTGTTTTTT.

This chain uses TRBV19 with TRBJ2-3, with TRBD2 as a possible D gene (6 bases). Trimming took 5 bases from V and 5 from J, leaving 11 bases between them. Per the germline V gene, CDR1 is LNHDA and CDR2 is SQIVND (reference sequence). The CDR3 is 13 residues long. CDR3 region: CASSRESGDTQYF. Written as DNA, the CDR3 is TGTGCCAGTAGTCGGGAGAGTGGAGATACGCAGTATTTT.

The chain joins TRBV5-1 to TRBJ1-2, with 7 bases matching TRBD1. Trimming removed 2 bases from V and 2 bases from J; junction bases left unmatched: 6. Germline-derived CDR1 and CDR2 are SGHRS and YFSETQ. The CDR3 consists of 15 residues. The CDR3 region has the DNA TGCGCCAGCAGCTTCAGCCCGGGACAGAACTATGGCTACACCTTC. Amino acids: CASSFSPGQNYGYTF.

This clone has a handful of counts. The chain is built from TRBV2 and TRBJ1-1, with 7 bases matching TRBD1. The CDR3 length is 12 residues. Trimming took 6 bases from V and 6 from J; bases not matched to a gene: 4. Germline V gene sequence: CDR1 SNHLY, CDR2 FYNNEI. The CDR3: CASSQQGPEAFF. As DNA, the CDR3 is TGTGCCAGCAGCCAACAGGGGCCTGAAGCTTTCTTT.

The chain has TRBV11-3 and TRBJ1-6, with TRBD1 matching over 7 bases. The junction had 10 bases not matched to a gene; V was cut back by 5 bases and J by 9 bases. Germline CDR1 is SGHNT and CDR2 is YENEEA. CDR3 size: 15 residues. The chain's CDR3 is CASSPTDRDPSPLHF. The CDR3 nucleotides are TGTGCCAGCAGCCCCACCGACAGGGACCCTTCACCCCTCCACTTT. Supplemented by reference TRBV11-3 and TRBJ1-6, the full variable domain reads EAGVVQSPRYKIIEKKQPVAFWCNPISGHNTLYWYLQNLGQGPELLIRYENEEAVDDSQLPKDRFSAERLKGVDSTLKIQPAELGDSAVYLCASSPTDRDPSPLHFGNGTRLTVT.

The V call is TRBV30, the J call TRBJ2-1; 9 bases are shared with TRBD2. Losses at the gene ends were 5 bases for V and 9 bases for J; bases not matched to a gene: 11. The CDR3 loop spans 14 amino acids. Germline CDR1 is GTSNPN and CDR2 is SVGIG (reference sequence). CDR3 coding DNA: TGTGCCTGGGCCTCGGGACTAGCCTTCCGTGAGCAGTTCTTC. Translating gives CAWASGLAFREQFF. Full variable domain (remainder filled in from reference TRBV30 and TRBJ2-1): SQTIHQWPATLVQPVGSPLSLECTVEGTSNPNLYWYRQAAGRGLQLLFYSVGIGQISSEVPQNLSASRPQDRQFILSSKKLLLSDSGFYLCAWASGLAFREQFFGPGTRLTVL.

V is TRBV18 and J is TRBJ1-5; D is undetermined. Trimming took 4 bases from V and 8 from J, leaving 12 bases between them. The CDR3 totals 13 residues. The germline gives CDR1 KGHSH, CDR2 LQKENI. CDR3 loop: CASSLLRFEPQHF. As DNA, the CDR3 is TGTGCCAGCTCACTCCTCCGGTTTGAGCCCCAGCATTTT. The full variable domain, rest sourced from reference TRBV18 and TRBJ1-5, is NAGVMQNPRHLVRRRGQEARLRCSPMKGHSHVYWYRQLPEEGLKFMVYLQKENIIDESGMPKERFSAEFPKEGPSILRIQQVVRGDSAAYFCASSLLRFEPQHFGDGTRLSIL.

The DNA of the CDR3 is TGTGCCAGCAGCTTCCTGCTGGGCAACACCGGGGAGCTGTTTTTT. Translating gives CASSFLLGNTGELFF. V usage is TRBV7-3 and J usage is TRBJ2-2; D gene uncertain. V lost 3 bases and J 2 bases, leaving 10 bases between the germline ends. The germline CDR1 and CDR2 sequences are SGHTA and FQGTGA. The length of the CDR3 is 15 residues.

V usage is TRBV18 and J usage is TRBJ1-2, with D perhaps TRBD1 (5 bases). In germline, CDR1 is KGHSH, CDR2 LQKENI. The V gene lost 3 bases and the J gene lost 10 bases, with 15 bases spanning the gap. The CDR3 has 13 amino acids. The CDR3 DNA is TGTGCCAGCTCACCTACGCCAGGGTTCGACTACACCTTC. Residues: CASSPTPGFDYTF.

The genes are TRBV9 and TRBJ1-1, with D maybe TRBD1 (5 bases). Trimming removed 3 bases at V and 0 bases at J, with 12 bases between. This CDR3 region has 15 residues. Per the germline V gene, CDR1 is SGDLS and CDR2 is YYNGEE. CDR3 region: CASSALGTVNTEAFF. Here the CDR3 DNA reads TGTGCCAGCAGCGCCCTCGGGACGGTGAACACTGAAGCTTTCTTT. Drawing the rest from reference TRBV9 and TRBJ1-1, the complete variable domain is DSGVTQTPKHLITATGQRVTLRCSPRSGDLSVYWYQQSLDQGLQFLIQYYNGEERAKGNILERFSAQQFPDLHSELNLSSLELGDSALYFCASSALGTVNTEAFFGQGTRLTVV.

The sample holds one count of this clone. The chain has TRBV5-1 and TRBJ1-4; tentative D call: TRBD1 (5 bases). The germline V gene encodes CDR1 SGHRS and CDR2 YFSETQ. The V gene lost 0 bases and the J gene lost 7 bases, with 10 bases spanning the gap. This CDR3 has 14 amino acids. The CDR3: CASSLVFGGEKLFF. CDR3 bases: TGCGCCAGCAGCTTGGTGTTCGGGGGTGAAAAACTGTTTTTT.

This chain uses TRBV19 with TRBJ1-6, with TRBD1 matching over 7 bases. Unmatched junction bases numbered 12, after V lost 5 bases and J lost 8 bases. From germline, CDR1 is LNHDA and CDR2 SQIVND (reference sequence). The CDR3 sequence is 16 residues long. CDR3 coding DNA: TGTGCCAGTAGTGCGCGACAGGGACGTAATTATTCACCCCTCCACTTT. It yields the protein CASSARQGRNYSPLHF.

CDR3 nucleotide sequence: TGTGCCAGCAGCTTTTCCGGGGCCTCGTACACCGGGGAGCTGTTTTTT. As protein: CASSFSGASYTGELFF. The chain carries TRBV7-6 and TRBJ2-2; either TRBD1 or TRBD2 may supply D (5 bases each). Germline CDR1 reads SGHVS; CDR2 reads FNYEAQ. V was trimmed by 3 bases and J by 3 bases, leaving 14 bases between them. The CDR3 length is 16 residues.

Concerning this clone itself: Other nucleotide sequences from this sample produce the same CDR3. The rearrangement links TRBV2 to TRBJ1-1; a weak D match, TRBD1 (5 bases). CDR1 SNHLY and CDR2 FYNNEI come from the germline V gene. This CDR3 is 14 amino acids long. Trimming took 2 bases from V and 5 from J, leaving 12 bases between them. CDR3 amino acids: CASSEWGIGTEAFF. CDR3 nucleotide sequence: TGTGCCAGCAGTGAATGGGGGATCGGGACTGAAGCTTTCTTT.

This clone came up once. The gene calls are TRBV5-4 and TRBJ1-5; D is possibly TRBD1 (6 bases). The germline V and J ends were trimmed by 0 bases and 6 bases, with 10 bases remaining between them. This CDR3 is built from 14 residues. Germline CDR1 SGHNT, CDR2 YYREEE (reference sequence). The CDR3: CASSLDRASQPQHF. The CDR3, as DNA: TGTGCCAGCAGCTTGGACAGGGCCAGTCAGCCCCAGCATTTT.

This chain uses TRBV7-2 with TRBJ2-1, with 7 nucleotides matching TRBD2. CDR1 is SGHTA, CDR2 FQGNSA, per germline. Losses at the gene ends were 5 bases for V and 4 bases for J; bases not matched to a gene: 11. The CDR3 is 16 residues long. CDR3 nucleotide sequence: TGTGCCAGCAGCGCCTTGCGACTAGCCACGTACAATGAGCAGTTCTTC. Its translation is CASSALRLATYNEQFF.

For this clone: Other nucleotide sequences from this sample produce the same CDR3. The genes are TRBV9 and TRBJ1-2; D gene unclear. The CDR3 extends over 13 amino acids. The germline CDR1 and CDR2 sequences are SGDLS and YYNGEE. Trimming left V 0 bases short and J 5 bases short, with 8 bases between. The CDR3 region has the DNA TGTGCCAGCAGCGTAGAGGTGGGGTATGGCTACACCTTC. Translating it yields CASSVEVGYGYTF.

Note on this clone: In the same sample, other DNA sequences code for this CDR3. V is TRBV19 and J is TRBJ2-5; D is possibly TRBD1 (6 bases). Per the germline V gene, CDR1 is LNHDA and CDR2 is SQIVND (reference sequence). Deletions cut 6 bases from V and 2 bases from J, with 10 bases between. This CDR3 contains 13 residues. The CDR3 sequence: CASRGTGQETQYF. The CDR3 nucleotides are TGTGCCAGTAGAGGAACAGGGCAAGAGACCCAGTACTTC.

The chain couples TRBV5-5 to TRBJ1-6, with 9 bases that match TRBD1. CDR3 size: 15 residues. With 0 bases clipped from V and 6 bases from J, the junction kept 1 base outside the gene matches. Germline V gene sequence: CDR1 SGHKS, CDR2 YYEKEE (reference sequence). The CDR3 sequence: CASSLGGQGNSPLHF. CDR3 DNA sequence: TGTGCCAGCAGCTTGGGGGGACAGGGTAATTCACCCCTCCACTTT.

The chain carries TRBV2 and TRBJ2-1; 9 bases match TRBD2. J was trimmed by 15 bases and V by 2 bases; bases with no gene match: 2. Germline CDR1 reads SNHLY; CDR2 reads FYNNEI. The CDR3 covers 11 residues. CDR3 bases: TGTGCCAGCAGTGAATGGCGGGAGGGGTTCTTC. Encoded protein: CASSEWREGFF.

V usage is TRBV28 and J usage is TRBJ2-7; possible D gene TRBD2, 5 bases. Trimming removed 3 bases at V and 1 base at J, with 16 bases between. This CDR3 is built from 16 residues. Germline V CDR1 and CDR2: MDHEN, SYDVKM. The CDR3 loop is CASSFTGLPPSYEQYF. The CDR3 coding sequence is TGTGCCAGCAGTTTCACGGGGTTGCCCCCGTCCTACGAGCAGTACTTC.

The chain employs TRBV29-1 and TRBJ2-5, with D possibly being TRBD2 (6 bases). The CDR3 is made up of 12 amino acids. Trimming cost V 7 bases and J 4 bases, with 13 bases left between them. CDR1 is SQVTM and CDR2 is ANQGSEA in the germline V gene. The CDR3 region is CSEGLLTETQYF. The CDR3 coding sequence is TGCAGCGAGGGACTTCTAACAGAGACCCAGTACTTC.

The chain employs TRBV7-2 and TRBJ2-5, with 13 bases lining up with TRBD2. The CDR3 consists of 18 residues. CDR1 SGHTA and CDR2 FQGNSA come from the germline V gene. Trimming at V came to 5 bases and at J to 5 bases, leaving 14 bases not matched to a gene. This CDR3 is CASSPQGTSGVGLETQYF. The DNA of the CDR3 is TGTGCCAGCAGCCCGCAAGGGACTAGCGGGGTGGGTTTGGAGACCCAGTACTTC.

The rearrangement links TRBV28 to TRBJ1-2; D perhaps matches TRBD1 (6 bases). The germline gives CDR1 MDHEN, CDR2 SYDVKM. Trimming removed 4 bases at V and 1 base at J, with 7 bases between. CDR3 length: 13 amino acids. CDR3 in DNA: TGTGCCAGCAGTTCACAGGGTAACTATGGCTACACCTTC. Residues: CASSSQGNYGYTF.

V is TRBV28 and J is TRBJ2-2; D remains ambiguous. Between the trimmed V and J ends, which lost 6 bases and 9 bases, there was a span of 11 bases. This CDR3 is 12 amino acids long. Germline CDR1 MDHEN, CDR2 SYDVKM. The CDR3, as DNA: TGTGCCAGCAGCCGCTATTCGAGGGAGCTGTTTTTT. Translating it yields CASSRYSRELFF.

The chain uses TRBV5-1 and TRBJ2-2; D not resolved. V was trimmed by 4 bases and J by 6 bases, leaving 28 bases between them. CDR1 and CDR2 from the germline V gene are SGHRS and YFSETQ. The CDR3 has 19 amino acids. Here the CDR3 DNA reads TGCGCCAGCAGCCTCTGGGAAGGCTTCTACCCCGATCCCCCCGGGGAGCTGTTTTTT. Encoded protein: CASSLWEGFYPDPPGELFF.

The rearrangement uses TRBV28 and TRBJ1-2; the match to TRBD1 covers 8 bases. Germline trimming cut 1 base from V and 5 bases from J; bases unmatched to any gene: 6. Germline lookup yields CDR1 MDHEN and CDR2 SYDVKM. This CDR3 is built from 15 residues. CDR3 bases: TGTGCCAGCAGTTTATCCAGGGGGCGCGGGTATGGCTACACCTTC. This sequence encodes CASSLSRGRGYGYTF.

The chain joins TRBV30 to TRBJ2-7; D is perhaps TRBD1 or TRBD2 (7 bases each). The ends were cut back, 2 bases at V and 6 bases at J, with 14 bases in the middle. Germline V CDR1 and CDR2: GTSNPN, SVGIG (reference sequence). The CDR3 contains 13 residues. CDR3 nucleotide sequence: TGTGCCTGGAGTAATCAGGGGGGGTCCGAGCAGTACTTC. Protein product: CAWSNQGGSEQYF.

This chain uses TRBV10-3 with TRBJ2-3; 9 bases are shared with TRBD1. CDR3 size: 15 residues. V gave up 5 bases and J gave up 2 bases; unmatched junction bases: 5. CDR1 is ENHRY, CDR2 SYGVKD, per germline. The CDR3 DNA reads TGTGCCATCAGTCCCGGACAGGGGATCACAGATACGCAGTATTTT. It yields the protein CAISPGQGITDTQYF.

This chain joins TRBV7-2 and TRBJ2-3; unclear D gene. Trimming left V 2 bases short and J 4 bases short, with 4 bases between. CDR3 length: 12 residues. The germline gives CDR1 SGHTA, CDR2 FQGNSA. The CDR3 loop is CASSLSPDTQYF. The CDR3 DNA reads TGTGCCAGCAGCTTAAGTCCAGATACGCAGTATTTT.